A selection of T cell receptor beta chains follows, all from one sample in a study of post-analysis software for immune sequencing data. TCRdb used MiXCR to reprocess the PCR reads, holding one entry per CDR3 protein. The sample records about half a million distinct CDR3 sequences, roughly 34% being singletons. The specimen sequenced was blood. The receptors were gathered from a girl aged 2-17 years with multiple sclerosis. Both conserved end residues are part of each CDR3. A D gene is named only where the DNA matches it firmly. Only part of the rows carry a size: once, few, many, or a class if the clone is expanded.

CDR3 length	D gene	J gene	V gene	clone size	CDR3 DNA	CDR3 protein
15	.	TRBJ2-7	TRBV7-3	.	TGTGCCAGCAGCTTAAACAGCGTGGGATCCTACGAGCAGTACTTC	CASSLNSVGSYEQYF
15	.	TRBJ2-1	TRBV29-1	.	TGCAGCGTTGGTCGGTTAGGGCTTCCCTACAATGAGCGGTTCTTC	CSVGRLGLPYNERFF
14	.	TRBJ2-3	TRBV20-1	.	TGCAGTGCTAGGTCGACAGAAAGCACAGATACGCAGTATTTT	CSARSTESTDTQYF
14	.	TRBJ2-3	TRBV7-9	many	TGTGCCAGCAGCTTAGCAGGGCGGGCAGATACGCAGTATTTT	CASSLAGRADTQYF
15	.	TRBJ2-5	TRBV29-1	few	TGCAGCGTTGTTGGCGTGGGGGGTCTGGGGGAGACCCAGTACTTC	CSVVGVGGLGETQYF
13	TRBD1	TRBJ1-6	TRBV11-2	.	TGTGCCAGCAGCTTAGGGGACAGAAGGCCCCTCCACTTT	CASSLGDRRPLHF
15	.	TRBJ2-3	TRBV24-1	few	TGTGCCACCAGTATGTGGACCGGCAGCACAGATACGCAGTATTTT	CATSMWTGSTDTQYF
13	TRBD1	TRBJ2-1	TRBV24-1	few	TGTGCCACCAGCGGGGACAGTTACAATGAGCAGTTCTTC	CATSGDSYNEQFF
12	.	TRBJ2-3	TRBV2	few	TGTGCCAGCAGGATCGTCACAGATACGCAGTATTTT	CASRIVTDTQYF
16	TRBD2	TRBJ2-5	TRBV7-9	.	TGTGCCAGCAGCTATCTAGCGGGGGGGCTATTGGAGACCCAGTACTTC	CASSYLAGGLLETQYF
16	TRBD2	TRBJ2-1	TRBV20-1	few	TGCAGTGCCGGACCGATTAGCGGGAGATTGGGCGATGAGCAGTTCTTC	CSAGPISGRLGDEQFF
16	TRBD1	TRBJ2-3	TRBV20-1	.	TGCAGTGCTAGAGTCTGGAGCAGGGGGCCGGTGGATACGCAGTATTTT	CSARVWSRGPVDTQYF
16	TRBD2	TRBJ2-2	TRBV5-1	.	TGCGCCAGCAGCTTGGCTAGCGGGACGAACACCGGGGAGCTGTTTTTT	CASSLASGTNTGELFF
17	.	TRBJ2-1	TRBV11-1	few	TGTGCCAGCAGCCCGGATCGGGTCATCTCCTACGACAATGAGCAGTTCTTC	CASSPDRVISYDNEQFF
15	.	TRBJ2-7	TRBV5-1	.	TGCGCCAGCAGCAGAACCAGGGATGAATCCTACGAGCAGTACTTC	CASSRTRDESYEQYF
18	TRBD1	TRBJ1-2	TRBV5-1	few	TGCGCCAGCAGCTTGGCGGACAGGACCCATTCTTTATTCTATGGCTACACCTTC	CASSLADRTHSLFYGYTF
14	TRBD1	TRBJ2-7	TRBV12-3/TRBV12-4	few	TGTGCCAGCAGTTTGACAGGGAGTCCCTACGAGCAGTACTTC	CASSLTGSPYEQYF